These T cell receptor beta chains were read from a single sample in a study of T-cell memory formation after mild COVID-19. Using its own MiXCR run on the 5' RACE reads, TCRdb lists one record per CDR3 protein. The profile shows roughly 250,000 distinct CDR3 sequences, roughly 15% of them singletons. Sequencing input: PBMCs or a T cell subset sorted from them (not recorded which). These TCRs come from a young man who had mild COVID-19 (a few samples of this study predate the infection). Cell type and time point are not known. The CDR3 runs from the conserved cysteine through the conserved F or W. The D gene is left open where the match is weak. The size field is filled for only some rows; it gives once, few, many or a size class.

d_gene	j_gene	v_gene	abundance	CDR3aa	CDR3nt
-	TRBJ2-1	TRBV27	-	CASSFEPSKQFF	TGTGCCAGCAGTTTTGAACCATCAAAGCAGTTCTTC
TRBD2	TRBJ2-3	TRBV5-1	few	CASSLIGRGADTQYF	TGCGCCAGCAGCTTGATCGGGCGGGGGGCAGATACGCAGTATTTT
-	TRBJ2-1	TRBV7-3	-	CASSHGGNEQFF	TGTGCCAGCAGCCATGGTGGCAATGAGCAGTTCTTC
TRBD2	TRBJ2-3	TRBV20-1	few	CSASAIRGGSTDTQYF	TGCAGTGCTAGCGCCATCCGGGGGGGGAGCACAGATACGCAGTATTTT
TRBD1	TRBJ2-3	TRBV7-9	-	CASSSGQGEDTQYF	TGTGCCAGCAGCTCGGGACAGGGTGAAGATACGCAGTATTTT
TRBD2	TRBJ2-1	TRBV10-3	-	CAISLGGYNEQFF	TGTGCCATCAGTCTGGGGGGGTACAATGAGCAGTTCTTC
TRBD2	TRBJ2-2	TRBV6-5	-	CASSRNLAANTGELFF	TGTGCCAGCAGCCGAAACCTAGCGGCGAACACCGGGGAGCTGTTTTTT
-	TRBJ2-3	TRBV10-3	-	CAISDSVLASPDTQYF	TGTGCCATCAGTGATTCAGTACTAGCCTCGCCAGATACGCAGTATTTT
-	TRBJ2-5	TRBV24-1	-	CATSDSGWETQYF	TGTGCCACCAGTGATTCAGGGTGGGAGACCCAGTACTTC
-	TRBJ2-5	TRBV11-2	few	CASSLERGQETQYF	TGTGCCAGCAGCTTAGAACGGGGACAAGAGACCCAGTACTTC
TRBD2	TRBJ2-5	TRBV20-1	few	CSARPLAGASETQYF	TGCAGTGCTAGACCCCTAGCGGGGGCGTCGGAGACCCAGTACTTC
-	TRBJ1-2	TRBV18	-	CASSPPDKVYGYTF	TGTGCCAGCTCACCACCGGACAAAGTCTATGGCTACACCTTC
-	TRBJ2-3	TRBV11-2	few	CASTPNGRTQYF	TGTGCCAGCACCCCGAACGGGCGAACGCAGTATTTT
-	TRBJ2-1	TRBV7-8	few	CASSPYSAYNEQFF	TGTGCCAGCAGCCCCTACAGCGCCTACAATGAGCAGTTCTTC
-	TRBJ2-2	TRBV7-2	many	CASSPNTGELFF	TGTGCCAGCAGCCCGAACACCGGGGAGCTGTTTTTT
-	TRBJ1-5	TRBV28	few	CASSLTYSNQPQHF	TGTGCCAGCAGTTTGACATATAGCAATCAGCCCCAGCATTTT
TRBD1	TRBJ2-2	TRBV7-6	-	CASSSRQGLETGELFF	TGTGCCAGCAGCTCAAGACAGGGTTTAGAGACCGGGGAGCTGTTTTTT
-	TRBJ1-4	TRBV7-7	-	CASSLAQDEKLFF	TGTGCTAGCAGCTTAGCCCAAGATGAAAAACTGTTTTTT
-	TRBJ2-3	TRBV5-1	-	CASSADRVGTDTQYF	TGCGCCAGCAGCGCTGACAGAGTCGGCACAGATACGCAGTATTTT
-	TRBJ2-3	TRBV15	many	CATSRGSPGDPTDTQYF	TGTGCCACCAGCAGAGGGTCACCGGGGGACCCCACAGATACGCAGTATTTT
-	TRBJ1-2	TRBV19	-	CASVGQNYGYTF	TGTGCCAGCGTCGGACAAAACTATGGCTACACCTTC
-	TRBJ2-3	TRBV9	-	CASSVGTVSTDTQYF	TGTGCCAGCAGCGTAGGGACAGTAAGCACAGATACGCAGTATTTT
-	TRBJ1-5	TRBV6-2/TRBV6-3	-	CASSRGNSNQPQHF	TGTGCCAGCAGTAGGGGGAATAGCAATCAGCCCCAGCATTTT
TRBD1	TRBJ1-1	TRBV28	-	CASSLSLGRGGTEAFF	TGTGCCAGCAGTTTATCCTTGGGCAGGGGGGGCACTGAAGCTTTCTTT
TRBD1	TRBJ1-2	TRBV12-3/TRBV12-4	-	CASSYRGWELGYTF	TGTGCCAGCAGTTACAGGGGTTGGGAACTTGGCTACACCTTC
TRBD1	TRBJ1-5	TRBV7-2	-	CASSLRRGQGTDQPQHF	TGTGCCAGCAGCTTAAGGCGTGGACAGGGAACGGATCAGCCCCAGCATTTT
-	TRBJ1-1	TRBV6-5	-	CASSYSNTEAFF	TGTGCCAGCAGTTACTCCAACACTGAAGCTTTCTTT
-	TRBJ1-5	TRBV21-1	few	CASSNPRDRGQPQHF	TGTGCCAGCAGCAATCCCCGGGACAGGGGACAGCCCCAGCATTTT
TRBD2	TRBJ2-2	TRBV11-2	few	CASSLSSGGVELFF	TGTGCCAGCAGCTTATCGAGCGGGGGGGTGGAGCTGTTTTTT
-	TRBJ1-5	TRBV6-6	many	CASSPSDSNQPQHF	TGTGCCAGCAGCCCCAGCGATAGCAATCAGCCCCAGCATTTT
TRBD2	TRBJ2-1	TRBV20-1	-	CSARGGAGEQFF	TGCAGTGCTCGGGGGGGGGCTGGGGAGCAGTTCTTC
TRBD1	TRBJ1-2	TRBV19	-	CASRPGQGTIYGYTF	TGTGCCAGTAGACCGGGACAGGGGACTATCTATGGCTACACCTTC
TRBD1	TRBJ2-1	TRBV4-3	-	CASSRDSNEQFF	TGCGCCAGCAGCCGGGACAGCAATGAGCAGTTCTTC